A selection of T cell receptor beta chains follows, all from one sample in a study of T cell repertoires in cytomegalovirus infection. TCRdb independently ran MiXCR on the reads; one entry per CDR3 protein. The sample has under 850,000 distinct CDR3 sequences, about 40% seen once. Sequenced material: PBMCs. These receptors were obtained from a human donor in good health (CMV status not recorded). Some clones in this sample may be carry-over from other donors' samples. CDR3s include the opening cysteine and the closing phenylalanine or tryptophan. Fields, in order: D gene, V gene, clone size, J gene, CDR3 DNA, CDR3 protein. The D gene is left open where the match is weak. Only some rows state a clone size, as once, few, many or a class for expanded clones.

d_gene: TRBD2; v_gene: TRBV27; abundance: few; j_gene: TRBJ2-7; CDR3nt: TGTGCCAGCAGCTTATACCGGGGGGGGACCTACGAGCAGTACTTC; CDR3aa: CASSLYRGGTYEQYF
d_gene: TRBD1; v_gene: TRBV12-3/TRBV12-4; abundance: -; j_gene: TRBJ1-2; CDR3nt: TGTGCCAGCAGTTTTAGGACAGGAACTAACTATGGCTACACCTTC; CDR3aa: CASSFRTGTNYGYTF
d_gene: -; v_gene: TRBV5-6; abundance: -; j_gene: TRBJ2-1; CDR3nt: TGTGCCAGCAGCTTGTTATTTGGAGGCTACAATGAGCAGTTCTTC; CDR3aa: CASSLLFGGYNEQFF
d_gene: -; v_gene: TRBV4-1; abundance: few; j_gene: TRBJ1-1; CDR3nt: TGCGCCAGCACGCTAGGGAGTTTGAACACTGAAGCTTTCTTT; CDR3aa: CASTLGSLNTEAFF
d_gene: -; v_gene: TRBV6-2/TRBV6-3; abundance: -; j_gene: TRBJ1-5; CDR3nt: TGTGCCAGCAGTCATAAGTATAGCAATCAGCCCCAGCATTTT; CDR3aa: CASSHKYSNQPQHF
d_gene: -; v_gene: TRBV12-3/TRBV12-4; abundance: -; j_gene: TRBJ1-2; CDR3nt: TGTGCCAGCAGTTTAATCGGGGTGGATGGCTACACCTTC; CDR3aa: CASSLIGVDGYTF
d_gene: -; v_gene: TRBV6-5; abundance: -; j_gene: TRBJ2-2; CDR3nt: TGTGCCAGCAGACGGACTGTCGACCTCGGCGGGGAGCTGTTTTTT; CDR3aa: CASRRTVDLGGELFF
d_gene: TRBD2; v_gene: TRBV6-1; abundance: -; j_gene: TRBJ2-3; CDR3nt: TGTGCCAGCAGCCCCTGGCGGGAGGCCACAGATACGCAGTATTTT; CDR3aa: CASSPWREATDTQYF
d_gene: TRBD1; v_gene: TRBV7-6; abundance: many; j_gene: TRBJ2-7; CDR3nt: TGTGCCAGCAGCCCCTCGGGACAGGGGTCCTACGAGCAGTACTTC; CDR3aa: CASSPSGQGSYEQYF
d_gene: -; v_gene: TRBV28; abundance: -; j_gene: TRBJ2-7; CDR3nt: TGTGCCAGCAGTTTAGGTCGAGGGGTGTACTTC; CDR3aa: CASSLGRGVYF
d_gene: TRBD2; v_gene: TRBV28; abundance: -; j_gene: TRBJ2-7; CDR3nt: TGTGCCGGCAGCCTTCCGCCTCCGGGACTAGCGGGATCCTACGAGCAGTACTTC; CDR3aa: CAGSLPPPGLAGSYEQYF
d_gene: -; v_gene: TRBV4-2; abundance: few; j_gene: TRBJ1-1; CDR3nt: TGTGCCAGCAGCCAAGATATCGGGGGCACTGAAGCTTTCTTT; CDR3aa: CASSQDIGGTEAFF
d_gene: -; v_gene: TRBV7-2; abundance: -; j_gene: TRBJ2-7; CDR3nt: TGTGCCAGCAGTTCCGGGAGAGGTGGTTCCGAGCAGTACTTC; CDR3aa: CASSSGRGGSEQYF
d_gene: -; v_gene: TRBV28; abundance: few; j_gene: TRBJ1-5; CDR3nt: TGTGCCAGCATTGGTCAGGGGAGTCAGCCCCAGCATTTT; CDR3aa: CASIGQGSQPQHF
d_gene: TRBD1; v_gene: TRBV19; abundance: -; j_gene: TRBJ2-1; CDR3nt: TGTGCCAGTAGTGCCCGGGACAGGGTGTTCAATGAGCAGTTCTTC; CDR3aa: CASSARDRVFNEQFF
d_gene: -; v_gene: TRBV2; abundance: few; j_gene: TRBJ1-5; CDR3nt: TGTGCCAGCAGTGTGGAGGGCTGGGGTGGCAATCAGCCCCAGCATTTT; CDR3aa: CASSVEGWGGNQPQHF
d_gene: TRBD1; v_gene: TRBV6-5; abundance: -; j_gene: TRBJ2-7; CDR3nt: TGTGCCAGCAGTTACGACAGGGGACCAACCTACGAGCAGTACTTC; CDR3aa: CASSYDRGPTYEQYF
d_gene: TRBD2; v_gene: TRBV24-1; abundance: few; j_gene: TRBJ2-1; CDR3nt: TGTGCCACCAGAGCGGGGGGGGGTTCGTACAATGAGCAGTTCTTC; CDR3aa: CATRAGGGSYNEQFF
d_gene: -; v_gene: TRBV5-5; abundance: -; j_gene: TRBJ2-3; CDR3nt: TGTGCCAGCAGCCCGTCAGATACGCAGTATTTT; CDR3aa: CASSPSDTQYF
d_gene: -; v_gene: TRBV6-5; abundance: -; j_gene: TRBJ2-1; CDR3nt: TGTGCCAGCAGTTACTCCGGCAGGTCTGAGCAGTTCTTC; CDR3aa: CASSYSGRSEQFF
d_gene: -; v_gene: TRBV25-1; abundance: -; j_gene: TRBJ2-7; CDR3nt: TGTGCCCGCAGGAACAGGGAATACGAGCAGTACTTC; CDR3aa: CARRNREYEQYF
d_gene: TRBD2; v_gene: TRBV7-9; abundance: many; j_gene: TRBJ2-1; CDR3nt: TGTGCCAGCAGCAACATAGCGGGGACCTACAATGAGCAGTTCTTC; CDR3aa: CASSNIAGTYNEQFF
d_gene: TRBD2; v_gene: TRBV4-2; abundance: -; j_gene: TRBJ2-5; CDR3nt: TGTGCCAGCAGCCAAGAAAGGGGGACTAGCGGGATGCTAGGGGAGACCCAGTACTTC; CDR3aa: CASSQERGTSGMLGETQYF
d_gene: TRBD1; v_gene: TRBV7-9; abundance: -; j_gene: TRBJ2-7; CDR3nt: TGTGCCAGCAGCGGCTCCGGGACAGTTTCCTACGAGCAGTACTTC; CDR3aa: CASSGSGTVSYEQYF
d_gene: TRBD1; v_gene: TRBV7-3; abundance: few; j_gene: TRBJ1-1; CDR3nt: TGTGCCAGCAGCGCCGACAGGGTTGGAAGAGCTTTCTTT; CDR3aa: CASSADRVGRAFF
d_gene: TRBD2; v_gene: TRBV6-2/TRBV6-3; abundance: -; j_gene: TRBJ2-3; CDR3nt: TGTGCCAGCAGCCTACTCCCCCATGGGGGGAGGGTAGATACGCAGTATTTT; CDR3aa: CASSLLPHGGRVDTQYF
d_gene: TRBD1; v_gene: TRBV7-8; abundance: many; j_gene: TRBJ1-1; CDR3nt: TGTGCCAGCAGCTCCGAGCACAGGGGAGTGAACACTGAAGCTTTCTTT; CDR3aa: CASSSEHRGVNTEAFF
d_gene: -; v_gene: TRBV20-1; abundance: -; j_gene: TRBJ1-5; CDR3nt: TGCAGTGCTGGCTCACAGGGATCAAGTCAGCCCCAGCATTTT; CDR3aa: CSAGSQGSSQPQHF
d_gene: TRBD1; v_gene: TRBV28; abundance: -; j_gene: TRBJ1-2; CDR3nt: TGTGCCAGCAGTTCGACAGGGGTAAGGGGCTACACCTTC; CDR3aa: CASSSTGVRGYTF
d_gene: -; v_gene: TRBV7-3; abundance: -; j_gene: TRBJ2-5; CDR3nt: TGTGCCAGCAGCCTGGACAAGTACCAAGAGACCCAGTACTTC; CDR3aa: CASSLDKYQETQYF
d_gene: TRBD2; v_gene: TRBV7-8; abundance: once; j_gene: TRBJ2-7; CDR3nt: TGTGCCAGCAGCTTTGGGGGGAGGGTTGCCTACGAGCAGTACTTC; CDR3aa: CASSFGGRVAYEQYF
d_gene: -; v_gene: TRBV12-3/TRBV12-4; abundance: few; j_gene: TRBJ1-2; CDR3nt: TGTGCCAGCAGCACTAGGCAACTCGATACCTTC; CDR3aa: CASSTRQLDTF
d_gene: -; v_gene: TRBV7-2; abundance: many; j_gene: TRBJ2-1; CDR3nt: TGTGCCAGCAGCTCAACCGCCAATGAGCAGTTCTTC; CDR3aa: CASSSTANEQFF
d_gene: -; v_gene: TRBV27; abundance: -; j_gene: TRBJ1-2; CDR3nt: TGTGCCAGCAGTTTAGGGCTCGGGAGGTCTAACTATGGCTACACCTTC; CDR3aa: CASSLGLGRSNYGYTF
d_gene: -; v_gene: TRBV4-1; abundance: many; j_gene: TRBJ1-2; CDR3nt: TGCGCCAGCAGCCAAGAAGGAGACAGGAGCCTCTATGGCTACACCTTC; CDR3aa: CASSQEGDRSLYGYTF
d_gene: -; v_gene: TRBV4-1; abundance: -; j_gene: TRBJ2-4; CDR3nt: TGCGCCAGCAGCCAAGTGAGGATGGACAGTGCCAAAAACATTCAGTACTTC; CDR3aa: CASSQVRMDSAKNIQYF
d_gene: -; v_gene: TRBV19; abundance: few; j_gene: TRBJ1-4; CDR3nt: TGTGCCAGTAGCTCCATTTCCGACAGGATGAATGAAAAACTGTTTTTT; CDR3aa: CASSSISDRMNEKLFF
d_gene: TRBD1; v_gene: TRBV28; abundance: -; j_gene: TRBJ1-6; CDR3nt: TGTGCCAGCAGTTTGGGGGACAGGGAAAATTCACCCCTCCACTTT; CDR3aa: CASSLGDRENSPLHF
d_gene: TRBD1; v_gene: TRBV7-2; abundance: many; j_gene: TRBJ1-1; CDR3nt: TGTGCCAGCAGCTTAGGACAGGGTACCGAAGCTTTCTTT; CDR3aa: CASSLGQGTEAFF
d_gene: TRBD1; v_gene: TRBV13; abundance: -; j_gene: TRBJ1-4; CDR3nt: TGTGCCAGCAGCGACCGGACAGGGACTAATGAAAAACTGTTTTTT; CDR3aa: CASSDRTGTNEKLFF
d_gene: -; v_gene: TRBV27; abundance: -; j_gene: TRBJ2-7; CDR3nt: TGTGCCAGCAGTTTATCGGCGGAATACGAGCAGTACTTC; CDR3aa: CASSLSAEYEQYF
d_gene: TRBD1; v_gene: TRBV6-5; abundance: -; j_gene: TRBJ2-5; CDR3nt: TGTGCCAGCAGTTACTCGAAGAGGACAGGGCGGCCGGAGACCCAGTACTTC; CDR3aa: CASSYSKRTGRPETQYF
d_gene: -; v_gene: TRBV3-1; abundance: few; j_gene: TRBJ1-1; CDR3nt: TGTGCCAGCAGCCAAGGGTCCGGGGGTTTCAACACTGAAGCTTTCTTT; CDR3aa: CASSQGSGGFNTEAFF
d_gene: TRBD1; v_gene: TRBV28; abundance: few; j_gene: TRBJ2-5; CDR3nt: TGTGCCAGCAGTTCAGGGGGCTTGGAGACCCAGTACTTC; CDR3aa: CASSSGGLETQYF
d_gene: TRBD2; v_gene: TRBV27; abundance: -; j_gene: TRBJ2-1; CDR3nt: TGTGCCAGCAGTCCCGTTAGCGGGGGGTACAATGAGCAGTTCTTC; CDR3aa: CASSPVSGGYNEQFF
d_gene: -; v_gene: TRBV15; abundance: once; j_gene: TRBJ1-2; CDR3nt: TGTGCCACCAGCAGAGATCTGAAGGACTGCTACACCTTC; CDR3aa: CATSRDLKDCYTF
d_gene: -; v_gene: TRBV4-1; abundance: few; j_gene: TRBJ2-5; CDR3nt: TGCGCCAGCAGCCAAAGGGAGGGGGTGCGAGCAGAGACCCAGTACTTC; CDR3aa: CASSQREGVRAETQYF
d_gene: TRBD2; v_gene: TRBV7-2; abundance: -; j_gene: TRBJ2-5; CDR3nt: TGTGCCAGCAGTCGACCCGGGACTAGCGGGTCAGAGACCCAGTACTTC; CDR3aa: CASSRPGTSGSETQYF
d_gene: -; v_gene: TRBV2; abundance: -; j_gene: TRBJ2-7; CDR3nt: TGTGCCAGCAGTGAAATTGCAGGGGAGTATCACGAGCAGTACTTC; CDR3aa: CASSEIAGEYHEQYF
d_gene: -; v_gene: TRBV6-2/TRBV6-3; abundance: -; j_gene: TRBJ2-2; CDR3nt: TGTGCCAGCAGTTACTCAACCTCCTTACGGGGAGGCACCGGGGAGCTGTTTTTT; CDR3aa: CASSYSTSLRGGTGELFF
d_gene: -; v_gene: TRBV28; abundance: -; j_gene: TRBJ2-1; CDR3nt: TGTGCCAGCTGCCCCCCAGCTGGCGCCTACAATGAGCAGTTCTTC; CDR3aa: CASCPPAGAYNEQFF
d_gene: -; v_gene: TRBV7-2; abundance: many; j_gene: TRBJ2-7; CDR3nt: TGTGCCAGCAGCTTAGGGACGAGCGGACGAATCAAGGGGGGCGAGCAGTACTTC; CDR3aa: CASSLGTSGRIKGGEQYF
d_gene: -; v_gene: TRBV6-5; abundance: few; j_gene: TRBJ2-7; CDR3nt: TGTGCCAGCAGACCTGGGACCGCTACAACGCAGTACTTC; CDR3aa: CASRPGTATTQYF
d_gene: -; v_gene: TRBV7-8; abundance: few; j_gene: TRBJ2-3; CDR3nt: TGTGCCAGCAGCTTCAGGGGCGGGATCCTTGAGGATACGCAGTATTTT; CDR3aa: CASSFRGGILEDTQYF
d_gene: -; v_gene: TRBV6-5; abundance: -; j_gene: TRBJ1-3; CDR3nt: TGTGCCAGCAGTTACGGGCAGGGGTCTGGAAACACCATATATTTT; CDR3aa: CASSYGQGSGNTIYF
d_gene: -; v_gene: TRBV5-6; abundance: -; j_gene: TRBJ1-1; CDR3nt: TGTGCCAGCAGCTTGGGACGTGTGGACCGACAAGGTAGCAACACTGAAGCTTTCTTT; CDR3aa: CASSLGRVDRQGSNTEAFF
d_gene: -; v_gene: TRBV7-6; abundance: few; j_gene: TRBJ2-1; CDR3nt: TGTGCCAGCAGCGACGGTAACAATGAGCAGTTCTTC; CDR3aa: CASSDGNNEQFF
d_gene: -; v_gene: TRBV27; abundance: -; j_gene: TRBJ2-5; CDR3nt: TGTGCCAGCAGTGTCTATTACCAAGAGACCCAGTACTTC; CDR3aa: CASSVYYQETQYF